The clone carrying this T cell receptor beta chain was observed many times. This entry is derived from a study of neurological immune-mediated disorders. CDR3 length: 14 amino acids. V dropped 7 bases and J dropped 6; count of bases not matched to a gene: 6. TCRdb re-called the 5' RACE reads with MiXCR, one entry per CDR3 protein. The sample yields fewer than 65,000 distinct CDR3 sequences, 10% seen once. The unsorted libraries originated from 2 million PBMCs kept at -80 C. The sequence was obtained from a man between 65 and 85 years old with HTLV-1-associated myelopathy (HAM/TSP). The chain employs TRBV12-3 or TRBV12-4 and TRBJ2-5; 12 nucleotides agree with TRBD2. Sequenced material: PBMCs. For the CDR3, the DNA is TGTGCCAGCAAGGAACTAGCGGGAGGTCAGACCCAGTACTTC. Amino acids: CASKELAGGQTQYF.